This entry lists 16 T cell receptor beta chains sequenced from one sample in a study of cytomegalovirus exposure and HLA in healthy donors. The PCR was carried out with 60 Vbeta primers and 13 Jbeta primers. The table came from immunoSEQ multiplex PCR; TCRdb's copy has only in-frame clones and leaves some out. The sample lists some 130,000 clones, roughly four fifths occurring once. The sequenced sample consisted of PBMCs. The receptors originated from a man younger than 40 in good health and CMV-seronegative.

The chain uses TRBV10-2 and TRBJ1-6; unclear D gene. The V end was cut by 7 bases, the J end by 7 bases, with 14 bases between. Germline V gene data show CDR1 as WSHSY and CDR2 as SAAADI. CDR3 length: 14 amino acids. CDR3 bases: TGCGCCAGCAACCAACCGGAGGCCAATTCACCCCTCCACTTT. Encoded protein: CASNQPEANSPLHF.

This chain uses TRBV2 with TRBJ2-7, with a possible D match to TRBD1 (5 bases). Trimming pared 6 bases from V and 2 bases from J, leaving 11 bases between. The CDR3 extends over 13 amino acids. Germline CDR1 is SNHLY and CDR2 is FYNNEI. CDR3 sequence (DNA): TGTGCCAGCAGGACAGTTGTTCCCTACGAGCAGTACTTC. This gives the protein CASRTVVPYEQYF.

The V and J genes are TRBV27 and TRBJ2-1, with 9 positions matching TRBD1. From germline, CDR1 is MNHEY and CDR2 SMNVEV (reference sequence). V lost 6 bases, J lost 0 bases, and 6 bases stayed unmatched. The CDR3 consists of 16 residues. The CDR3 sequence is CASRGQGLSSYNEQFF. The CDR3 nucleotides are TGTGCCAGCAGGGGACAGGGCTTGAGCTCCTACAATGAGCAGTTCTTC.

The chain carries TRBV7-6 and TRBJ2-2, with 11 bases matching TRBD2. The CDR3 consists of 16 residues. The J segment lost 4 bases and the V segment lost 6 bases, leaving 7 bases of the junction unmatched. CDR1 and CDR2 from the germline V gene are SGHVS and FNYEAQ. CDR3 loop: CASRGGLAGGTGELFF. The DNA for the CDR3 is TGTGCCAGCAGGGGAGGACTAGCGGGCGGCACCGGGGAGCTGTTTTTT.

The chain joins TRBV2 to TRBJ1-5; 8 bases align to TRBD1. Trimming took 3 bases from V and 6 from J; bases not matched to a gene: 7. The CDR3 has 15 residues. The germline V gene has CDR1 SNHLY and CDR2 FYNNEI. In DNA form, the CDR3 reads TGTGCCAGCAGTGACATGACAGGGGCGGGTCAGCCCCAGCATTTT. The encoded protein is CASSDMTGAGQPQHF.

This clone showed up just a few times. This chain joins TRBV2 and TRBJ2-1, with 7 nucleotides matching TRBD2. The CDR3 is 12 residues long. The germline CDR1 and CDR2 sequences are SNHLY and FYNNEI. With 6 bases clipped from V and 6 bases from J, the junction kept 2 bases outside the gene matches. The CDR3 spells CASSPGGNEQFF. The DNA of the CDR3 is TGTGCCAGCAGCCCGGGGGGCAATGAGCAGTTCTTC.

The CDR3 DNA follows: TGTGCCTGGAGTGTCATAGATTGGGGGACAGGGTACCACGAGCAGTACTTC. Its protein is CAWSVIDWGTGYHEQYF. The V gene is TRBV30, the J gene TRBJ2-7; 9 bases map to TRBD1. This CDR3 contains 17 residues. Germline V lookup: CDR1 GTSNPN, CDR2 SVGIG (reference sequence). J lost 5 bases, V lost 0 bases, and 14 bases had no gene match.

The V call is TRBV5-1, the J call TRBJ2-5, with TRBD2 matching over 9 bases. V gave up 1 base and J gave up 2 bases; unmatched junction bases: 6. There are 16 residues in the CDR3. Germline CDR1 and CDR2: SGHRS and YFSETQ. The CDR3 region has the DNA TGCGCCAGCAGCTTGATAGCGGGAGCTGGGCAAGAGACCCAGTACTTC. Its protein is CASSLIAGAGQETQYF.

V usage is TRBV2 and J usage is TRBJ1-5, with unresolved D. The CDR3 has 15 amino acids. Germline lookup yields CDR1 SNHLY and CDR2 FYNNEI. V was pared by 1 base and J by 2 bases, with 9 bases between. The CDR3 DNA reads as TGTGCCAGCAGTGAAGGCCGGGTCGGCAATCAGCCCCAGCATTTT. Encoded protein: CASSEGRVGNQPQHF.

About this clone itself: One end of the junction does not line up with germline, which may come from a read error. The CDR3: CASREGLAVSTDTQYF. CDR3 DNA sequence: TGTGCCAGCAGGGAAGGACTAGCGGTTAGCACAGATACGCAGTATTTT. The chain combines TRBV2 with TRBJ2-3, with 10 positions matching TRBD2. The CDR3 has 16 amino acids. CDR1 is SNHLY, CDR2 FYNNEI, per germline.

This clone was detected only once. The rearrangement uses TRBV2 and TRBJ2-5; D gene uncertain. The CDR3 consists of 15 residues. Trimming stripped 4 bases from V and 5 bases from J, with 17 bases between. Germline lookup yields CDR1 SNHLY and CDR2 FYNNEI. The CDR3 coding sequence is TGTGCCAGCAGTGGCACCGCCCAAACATCCGAGACCCAGTACTTC. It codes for CASSGTAQTSETQYF.

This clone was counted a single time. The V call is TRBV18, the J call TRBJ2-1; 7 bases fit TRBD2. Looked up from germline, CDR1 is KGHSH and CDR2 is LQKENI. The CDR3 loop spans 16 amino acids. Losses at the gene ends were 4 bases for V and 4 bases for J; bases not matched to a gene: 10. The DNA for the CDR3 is TGTGCCAGCTCACAGTACTCCGGGACTATGTACAATGAGCAGTTCTTC. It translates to CASSQYSGTMYNEQFF.

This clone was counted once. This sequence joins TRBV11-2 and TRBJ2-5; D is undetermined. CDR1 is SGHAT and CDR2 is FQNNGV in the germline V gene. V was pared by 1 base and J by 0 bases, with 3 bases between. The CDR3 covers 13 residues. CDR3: CASSLAYQETQYF. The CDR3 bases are TGTGCCAGCAGCTTAGCGTACCAAGAGACCCAGTACTTC.

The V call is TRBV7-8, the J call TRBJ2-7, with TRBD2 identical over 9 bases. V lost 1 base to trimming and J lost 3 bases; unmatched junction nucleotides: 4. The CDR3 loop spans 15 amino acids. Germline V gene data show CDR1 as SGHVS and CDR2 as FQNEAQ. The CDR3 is CASSLVAGGRYEQYF. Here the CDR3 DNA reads TGTGCCAGCAGCTTAGTTGCGGGAGGGCGCTACGAGCAGTACTTC.

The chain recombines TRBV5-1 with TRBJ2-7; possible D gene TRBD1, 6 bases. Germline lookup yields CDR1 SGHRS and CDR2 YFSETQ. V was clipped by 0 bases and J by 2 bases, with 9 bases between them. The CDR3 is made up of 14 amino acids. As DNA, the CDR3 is TGCGCCAGCAGCTTGGTACAGGGACCCTACGAGCAGTACTTC. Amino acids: CASSLVQGPYEQYF.

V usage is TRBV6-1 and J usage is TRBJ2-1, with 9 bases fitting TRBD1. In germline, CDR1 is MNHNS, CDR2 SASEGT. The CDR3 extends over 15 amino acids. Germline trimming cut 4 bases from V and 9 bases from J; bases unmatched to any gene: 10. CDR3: CASSGPGQGYGEQFF. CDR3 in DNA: TGTGCCAGCAGTGGACCGGGACAGGGTTACGGTGAGCAGTTCTTC.